A single sample gave rise to the 2 T cell receptor beta chains below, sequenced in a study of CD8+ T cells in alopecia areata. Stated treatment: oral pan-JAK inhibitor, 5-10 mg twice daily. Reverse transcription of extracted RNA yielded cDNA, which provided the sequencing template. Repertoires were generated with immunoSEQ multiplex PCR, while TCRdb's copy carries only in-frame clones and drops some. The sample holds about 200,000 clones, over 60% seen once. The specimen comprised CD4+ T cells sorted from blood, sampled at week 4, from a patient treated with tofacitinib. Receptors were obtained from a human donor with alopecia areata.

The rearrangement joins TRBV19 to TRBJ1-1; 9 positions agree with TRBD1. V was clipped by 7 bases and J by 5 bases; unmatched bases: 8. The germline gives CDR1 LNHDA, CDR2 SQIVND (reference sequence). There are 14 residues in the CDR3. CDR3 protein: CASIDRGSLTEAFF. The CDR3 DNA sequence: TGTGCCAGTATCGACAGGGGGAGTCTGACTGAAGCTTTCTTT.

This clone was seen more than once but under ten times. This rearrangement joins TRBV6-5 to TRBJ2-5; TRBD2 matches 7 bases. Germline assignment: CDR1 MNHEY and CDR2 SVGAGI. V shed 5 bases, J shed 7 bases, and the junction held 7 bases outside the gene matches. The CDR3 has 13 amino acids. CDR3 in DNA: TGTGCCAGCAGTGAAGGACTAGTCGTGACCCAGTACTTC. Encoded protein: CASSEGLVVTQYF.